One and the same sample provided the 21 T cell receptor beta chains below, sequenced in a study of T cells in Graves' hyperthyroidism and ophthalmopathy. Amplification yielded TCR beta CDR3 regions, with RNA transcripts as the source. First-round RT-PCR targeting the TCR CDR3 was performed with the HTBI primer set. TCRdb used MiXCR to reprocess the multiplex PCR reads, holding one entry per CDR3 protein. This table holds a few hundred thousand distinct CDR3 sequences, around 46% found once. Sample: peripheral blood or thyroid tissue (not recorded which). The receptors come from a young woman with Graves' hyperthyroidism.

The chain joins TRBV19 to TRBJ1-1, with a weak D call TRBD1 (6 bases). The V end was cut by 6 bases, the J end by 5 bases, with 13 bases between. This CDR3 has 13 amino acids. The V gene's germline CDR1 is LNHDA and CDR2 SQIVND (reference sequence). This CDR3 reads CASSRQERTEAFF. The CDR3 region has the DNA TGTGCCAGTAGCCGACAGGAGAGGACTGAAGCTTTCTTT. The whole variable domain, remainder taken from reference TRBV19 and TRBJ1-1, is DGGITQSPKYLFRKEGQNVTLSCEQNLNHDAMYWYRQDPGQGLRLIYYSQIVNDFQKGDIAEGYSVSREKKESFPLTVTSAQKNPTAFYLCASSRQERTEAFFGQGTRLTVV.

As concerns this clonotype: A much bigger clone sits one base away, suggesting this may be a read error. This chain uses TRBV7-9 with TRBJ2-7; 10 nucleotides agree with TRBD1. There are 17 residues in the CDR3. Germline CDR1 and CDR2: SEHNR and FQNEAQ (reference sequence). The CDR3 region has the DNA TGCGCCAGCAGCCAAGTAACCGGGACAGGGGATTCCTACGAGAAGTACTTC. It translates to CASSQVTGTGDSYEKYF.

Remarks on this clonotype: A read error may explain this, as a much larger clone is one base away. It is unclear where the CDR3 begins or ends on the DNA, so no DNA is shown, and the CDR3 is as TCRdb lists it. The genes are TRBV7-2 and TRBJ2-2. The CDR3 totals 15 residues, both ends included. Germline lookup yields CDR1 SGHTA and CDR2 FQGNSA. The CDR3 sequence is CASSQVGRGTGELLF.

The genes are TRBV29-1 and TRBJ2-5; the D gene is possibly TRBD2 (5 bases). Germline V lookup: CDR1 SQVTM, CDR2 ANQGSEA. V lost 8 bases to trimming and J lost 7 bases, with 17 bases between them. The CDR3 totals 12 residues. Here the CDR3 reads CSLPTILGTQYF. CDR3 in DNA: TGCAGCCTCCCGACTATTTTGGGGACCCAGTACTTC.

This clonotype has a count of ten or more. The rearrangement joins TRBV6-1 to TRBJ2-5; D may be TRBD2 (5 bases). Germline-derived CDR1 and CDR2 are MNHNS and SASEGT. The CDR3 has 19 residues. V was clipped by 2 bases and J by 3 bases, with 25 bases between them. CDR3 protein: CASSEFGEGFPHTKETQYF. CDR3 bases: TGTGCCAGCAGTGAATTCGGAGAGGGCTTCCCCCATACTAAAGAGACCCAGTACTTC.

On this clonotype: A much larger clone lies one base from this, so it may be a read error. The CDR3, as DNA: TGTGCCAGCAGCCTCGAGACAGCGTCGAGGAAAAAACTGTTTTTT. Translating gives CASSLETASRKKLFF. V and J are TRBV5-6 and TRBJ1-4; D is perhaps TRBD1 (5 bases). The germline V gene has CDR1 SGHDT and CDR2 YYEEEE. V was cut by 4 bases and J by 9 bases, with 19 bases left in between. The CDR3 is 15 amino acids.

Ten or more counts support this clonotype. The V and J genes are TRBV19 and TRBJ1-2; 8 nucleotides align to TRBD1. The germline gives CDR1 LNHDA, CDR2 SQIVND (reference sequence). The CDR3 totals 14 residues. V lost 2 bases and J lost 7; bases outside the gene matches: 6. The CDR3 here is CASSITGGAGGYTF. CDR3 nucleotides: TGTGCCAGTAGTATAACAGGGGGAGCCGGTGGCTACACCTTC.

In this sample, this clonotype turned up many times. This chain connects TRBV12-3 or TRBV12-4 to TRBJ2-6; possible D gene TRBD1, 6 bases. The V end lost 5 bases, the J end lost 0 bases, and 14 bases lay between the germline ends. The CDR3 loop spans 17 amino acids. The CDR3 coding sequence is TGTGCCAGCAGTAGAGGACAGCGCCGCTCTGGGGCCAACGTCCTGACTTTC. This gives the protein CASSRGQRRSGANVLTF.

A remark on this clonotype: A junction end diverges from the germline sequence, so it may reflect a read error. This chain connects TRBV15 to TRBJ1-4; D gene ambiguous. Germline CDR1 LNHNV, CDR2 YYDKDF (reference sequence). The CDR3 totals 13 residues. The CDR3 is CATSRDNKGKLLF. DNA for the CDR3: TGTGCCACCAGCAGAGATAATAAAGGAAAACTGCTTTTT. Looking up the rest from reference TRBV15 and TRBJ1-4 gives the full variable domain: DAMVIQNPRYQVTQFGKPVTLSCSQTLNHNVMYWYQQKSSQAPKLLFHYYDKDFNNEADTPDNFQSRRPNTSFCFLDIRSPGLGDTAMYLCATSRDNKGKLLFGSGTQLSVL.

This sequence joins TRBV10-2 and TRBJ2-7, with 9 bases aligning to TRBD2. V gave up 3 bases and J gave up 3 bases; unmatched junction bases: 9. This CDR3 is 16 amino acids long. Germline loops: CDR1 WSHSY, CDR2 SAAADI. CDR3 DNA: TGCGCCAGCAGTGAATCGACTAGCGGAGGGGACTACGAGCAGTACTTC. Amino acid sequence: CASSESTSGGDYEQYF.

Of note for this clonotype: Relative to the germline gene, one junction end is altered; a read error may explain this. This chain connects TRBV2 to TRBJ2-2, with TRBD2 identical over 7 bases. The CDR3 totals 16 residues. CDR1 and CDR2 from the germline V gene are SNHLY and FYNNEI. CDR3 protein: CASSEHSSGSYNEQFF. The CDR3 bases are TGTGCCAGCAGTGAACACTCTAGCGGTTCCTACAATGAGCAGTTTTTT.

This chain joins TRBV6-1 and TRBJ2-5, with a weak D call TRBD1 (6 bases). This CDR3 has 16 residues. V was shortened by 2 bases and J by 2 bases, with 15 bases between the two germline ends. Germline lookup yields CDR1 MNHNS and CDR2 SASEGT. This chain's CDR3 is CASSETPDRLQETQYF. The CDR3 DNA reads TGTGCCAGCAGTGAAACCCCGGACAGATTACAAGAGACCCAGTACTTC.

The sample holds many counts of this clonotype. V is TRBV29-1 and J is TRBJ2-7, with a possible D match to TRBD2 (5 bases). This CDR3 comprises 14 residues. The germline V gene encodes CDR1 SQVTM and CDR2 ANQGSEA. The V end lost 6 bases, the J end lost 5 bases, and 20 bases lay between the germline ends. In DNA form, the CDR3 reads TGCAGCGTACGGGCTTACCGGGGTGTGGACGAGCAGTACTTC. Protein: CSVRAYRGVDEQYF.

The V call is TRBV7-8, the J call TRBJ2-5, with 9 bases identical to TRBD2. Trimming removed 3 bases from V and 9 bases from J; junction bases left unmatched: 2. Germline CDR1 and CDR2: SGHVS and FQNEAQ. This CDR3 region has 12 residues. In nucleotides, the CDR3 is TGTGCCAGCAGCTTGGCGGGAGGGGCCCAGTACTTC. As protein: CASSLAGGAQYF.

Ten or more counts support this clonotype. The CDR3 nucleotides are TGTGCCAGCAGTGTAGGGATGAATTCACCCCTCCACTTT. Its translation: CASSVGMNSPLHF. The J gene is TRBJ1-6, the V gene TRBV12-3 or TRBV12-4; D gene uncertain. CDR3 size: 13 residues. Trimming took off 5 bases at V and 7 bases at J, with 9 bases between the two ends.

This clonotype was recorded at least ten times. The rearrangement uses TRBV7-9 and TRBJ1-2; D remains unclear. With 6 bases removed from V and 4 bases from J, the gap between germline ends came to 21 bases. The length of the CDR3 is 16 residues. Germline CDR1 and CDR2: SEHNR and FQNEAQ (reference sequence). This chain's CDR3 is CASSRITEDHSYGYTF. CDR3 sequence (DNA): TGTGCCAGCAGTCGGATTACAGAGGATCATAGCTATGGCTACACCTTC.

Concerning this clonotype: Since no conserved phenylalanine or tryptophan closes the CDR3, a read error is the likely cause. This chain links TRBV6-5 with TRBJ1-5; D possibly corresponds to TRBD1 (5 bases). Germline V CDR1 and CDR2: MNHEY, SVGAGI. The CDR3 length is 16 residues. V lost 7 bases to trimming and J lost 3 bases, with 19 bases between them. CDR3 protein: CASTTELGRDNQPQHS. CDR3 bases: TGTGCCAGCACTACTGAACTGGGACGGGACAATCAGCCCCAGCATTCT.

The rearrangement uses TRBV10-3 and TRBJ1-2; the D is unclear. V lost 8 bases and J lost 7, with 14 bases in between. Per the germline V gene, CDR1 is ENHRY and CDR2 is SYGVKD. The CDR3 is 12 residues long. In nucleotides, the CDR3 is TGTGCCATCGAACGGGGTTCCGCTGGCTACACCTTC. Protein: CAIERGSAGYTF.

This clonotype was seen at least ten times. The chain links TRBV9 to TRBJ2-5; TRBD2 matches 8 bases. Trimming took 3 bases from V and 5 from J; bases not matched to a gene: 9. The CDR3 spans 15 residues. CDR1 is SGDLS and CDR2 is YYNGEE in the germline V gene. The CDR3 bases are TGTGCCAGCAGCGCCGCCGGGAGGGCCCGGGAGACCCAGTACTTC. Its translation: CASSAAGRARETQYF.

This clonotype appeared many times. DNA of the CDR3: TGTGCCAGCAGCATCACTAGCGGGAAGCCCTACGAGCAGTACTTC. Encoded protein: CASSITSGKPYEQYF. The J gene is TRBJ2-7, the V gene TRBV7-3, with 10 bases that match TRBD2. Germline CDR1 is SGHTA and CDR2 is FQGTGA. The CDR3 extends over 15 amino acids. Trimming took 5 bases from V and 2 from J; bases not matched to a gene: 6.

A single count supports this clonotype. The V and J genes are TRBV24-1 and TRBJ1-2; 8 nucleotides match TRBD1. The germline CDR1 and CDR2 sequences are KGHDR and SFDVKD. CDR3 length: 10 residues. V was clipped by 9 bases and J by 14 bases; unmatched bases: 7. DNA for the CDR3: TGTGCCACCCCTCCTAGGACAGGGACCTTC. This translates into CATPPRTGTF.